This T cell receptor beta chain was found in a study of identical twins. The CDR3 is 14 residues long. Trimming removed 5 bases from V and 5 bases from J, with 13 bases in between. Germline V gives CDR1 KGHSH, CDR2 LQKENI. Each CDR3 protein is one row after TCRdb ran MiXCR on the 5' RACE reads. The repertoire holds 450,000 or so distinct CDR3 sequences, with 20% to 25% as singletons. These data were also reused for a study on T cells expressing NK-cell markers. This second study notes: Beta-chain profiling covered CD3+CD56+NKG2C+, CD3+CD56+NKG2C- and CD3+CD56-NKG2C+ sorted subsets.

Material: CD4+ T cells sorted from blood. The V call is TRBV18, the J call TRBJ2-1; D possibly uses TRBD1 or TRBD2 (5 bases each). The receptor comes from a woman aged 18-29 years in good health. The DNA for the CDR3 is TGTGCCAGCTCAGGGACCCCCGGAAACAATGAGCAGTTCTTC. It specifies CASSGTPGNNEQFF.